Listed below are T cell receptor beta chains from one sample, sequenced in a study of neurological immune-mediated disorders. One entry per CDR3 protein, called by TCRdb with MiXCR from the 5' RACE reads. This sample yields roughly 60,000 distinct CDR3 sequences, of which roughly 10% are seen a single time; 1.5% to 2% belongs to the top ten. Sequenced input: PBMCs. All receptors derive from a man between 60 and 70 years old in good health. Each CDR3 is given with its conserved first and last residue. The order of the fields is D gene, J gene, V gene, clone size, CDR3 length, CDR3 protein, CDR3 DNA. The D gene is left open where the match is weak. Clone size is stated in some rows and not others, as once, few, many or a class when expanded.

>.|TRBJ1-1|TRBV12-3/TRBV12-4|many|12
CASSSGFTEAFF
TGTGCCAGCAGCTCAGGGTTCACTGAAGCTTTCTTT
>.|TRBJ1-1|TRBV6-2/TRBV6-3|many|13
CASSYLENTEAFF
TGTGCCAGCAGTTACTTGGAGAACACTGAAGCTTTCTTT
>.|TRBJ2-3|TRBV20-1|many|14
CSARDSQSTDTQYF
TGCAGTGCCCGGGACTCCCAAAGCACAGATACGCAGTATTTT
>.|TRBJ1-2|TRBV5-1|many|14
CASSLDHKDYGYTF
TGCGCCAGCAGCTTGGACCACAAGGACTATGGCTACACCTTC
>.|TRBJ2-7|TRBV19|once|13
CASEKGNSYEQYF
TGTGCCAGTGAGAAAGGCAACTCCTACGAGCAGTACTTC
>.|TRBJ2-1|TRBV5-6|.|11
CASSLQDEQFF
TGTGCCAGCAGCTTGCAGGACGAGCAGTTCTTC
>.|TRBJ2-1|TRBV5-1|many|16
CASSLEGLRGYNEQFF
TGCGCCAGCAGCTTGGAGGGGCTACGGGGTTACAATGAGCAGTTCTTC
>TRBD1|TRBJ2-2|TRBV7-9|many|14
CASSKWDRAGELFF
TGTGCCAGCAGCAAGTGGGACAGGGCTGGGGAGCTGTTTTTT
>.|TRBJ1-2|TRBV10-3|many|13
CAISGTEVDGYTF
TGTGCCATCAGTGGTACAGAAGTAGATGGCTACACCTTC
>.|TRBJ1-6|TRBV20-1|many|15
CSARDPGEGNSPLHF
TGCAGTGCTAGAGACCCAGGGGAGGGTAATTCACCCCTCCACTTT
>TRBD2|TRBJ2-7|TRBV7-2|many|17
CASSLAGTSGGAYEQYF
TGTGCCAGCAGCTTGGCCGGGACTAGCGGGGGGGCCTACGAGCAGTACTTC
>.|TRBJ2-1|TRBV29-1|many|11
CSGGGYNEQFF
TGCAGCGGGGGTGGGTACAATGAGCAGTTCTTC
>.|TRBJ2-7|TRBV14|once|17
CASIQEISSRWQGEQYF
TGTGCCAGCATCCAAGAAATCTCCTCGCGGTGGCAGGGCGAGCAGTACTTC
>.|TRBJ2-1|TRBV11-2|many|15
CASSLRRSSYNEQFF
TGTGCCAGCAGCCTTCGGAGGAGCTCCTACAATGAGCAGTTCTTC
>.|TRBJ1-1|TRBV5-1|many|13
CASSWGTDTEAFF
TGCGCCAGCAGCTGGGGGACCGACACTGAAGCTTTCTTT
>.|TRBJ2-2|TRBV11-2|many|14
CASSLDRVGGELFF
TGTGCCAGCAGCTTAGACAGGGTCGGCGGGGAGCTGTTTTTT
>.|TRBJ2-1|TRBV7-8|many|12
CASSFSGNEQFF
TGTGCCAGCAGCTTCAGCGGTAATGAGCAGTTCTTC
>TRBD1|TRBJ2-3|TRBV28|many|19
CASSASTGGVSFPTYTQYF
TGTGCCAGCAGTGCGTCGACAGGGGGCGTATCTTTCCCCACATATACGCAGTATTTT
>.|TRBJ2-6|TRBV5-6|many|17
CASSLGVGNSGANVLTF
TGTGCCAGCAGCTTGGGTGTCGGCAACTCTGGGGCCAACGTCCTGACTTTC
>.|TRBJ1-2|TRBV18|.|15
CASRLPGPRSYGYTF
TGTGCCAGCCGCTTACCGGGCCCTCGGAGCTATGGCTACACCTTC
>.|TRBJ2-3|TRBV7-2|many|12
CASSVATDTQYF
TGTGCCAGCAGCGTAGCAACAGATACGCAGTATTTT
>.|TRBJ1-1|TRBV6-5|many|14
CASTLDGGGTEAFF
TGTGCCAGCACCCTAGATGGGGGGGGAACTGAAGCTTTCTTT
>.|TRBJ2-7|TRBV14|.|13
CASSLRTAYEQYF
TGTGCCAGCAGCCTCAGGACAGCCTACGAGCAGTACTTC
>TRBD2|TRBJ2-1|TRBV20-1|many|14
CSAISGGAINEQFF
TGCAGTGCTATTAGCGGGGGGGCCATAAATGAGCAGTTCTTC
>.|TRBJ2-5|TRBV10-3|few|12
CAISESQETQYF
TGTGCCATCAGTGAGTCCCAAGAGACCCAGTACTTC
>TRBD2|TRBJ2-3|TRBV20-1|many|15
CSAARSGLSTDTQYF
TGCAGTGCTGCTCGCTCGGGACTAAGTACAGATACGCAGTATTTT
>.|TRBJ1-1|TRBV20-1|many|15
CSARSTGQSNTEAFF
TGCAGTGCTAGAAGCACCGGACAGTCCAACACTGAAGCTTTCTTT
>.|TRBJ2-3|TRBV7-2|many|13
CASSFSVRDTQYF
TGTGCCAGCAGCTTTTCGGTTCGAGATACGCAGTATTTT
>.|TRBJ1-4|TRBV20-1|many|13
CSARQAGNEKLFF
TGCAGTGCCCGACAGGCGGGAAATGAAAAACTGTTTTTT
>TRBD1|TRBJ2-7|TRBV20-1|few|13
CSAADRGPYEQYF
TGCAGTGCTGCCGACAGGGGGCCCTACGAGCAGTACTTC
>.|TRBJ1-1|TRBV18|many|13
CASSPGSRTEAFF
TGTGCCAGCTCACCAGGTTCCCGCACTGAAGCTTTCTTT
>.|TRBJ2-7|TRBV6-5|many|14
CASSSFGRGYEQYF
TGTGCCAGCAGTTCGTTCGGGCGGGGCTACGAGCAGTACTTC
>.|TRBJ1-1|TRBV10-3|many|14
CAISESMVNTEAFF
TGTGCCATCAGTGAGTCGATGGTGAACACTGAAGCTTTCTTT
>TRBD1|TRBJ2-1|TRBV28|many|13
CASRWTGGDEQFF
TGTGCCAGCAGATGGACAGGGGGGGATGAGCAGTTCTTC
>TRBD1|TRBJ2-4|TRBV2|many|14
CASMGQGVKNIQYF
TGTGCCAGCATGGGACAGGGCGTCAAAAACATTCAGTACTTC
>.|TRBJ2-3|TRBV10-3|many|14
CAISDPGVTDTQYF
TGTGCCATCAGTGACCCGGGGGTCACAGATACGCAGTATTTT
>TRBD2|TRBJ2-5|TRBV20-1|many|15
CSAQSGGGVGGTQYF
TGCAGTGCCCAGAGCGGGGGGGGAGTTGGCGGGACCCAGTACTTC
>TRBD1|TRBJ2-7|TRBV9|many|15
CASSVGGQPTYEQYF
TGTGCCAGCAGCGTAGGGGGACAGCCGACCTACGAGCAGTACTTC
>TRBD2|TRBJ2-2|TRBV6-5|many|17
CASSYSNPAGGTGELFF
TGTGCCAGCAGTTACTCGAACCCAGCGGGGGGAACCGGGGAGCTGTTTTTT
>.|TRBJ2-7|TRBV5-1|many|12
CASSLQSYEQYF
TGCGCCAGCAGCTTACAGTCCTACGAGCAGTACTTC
>.|TRBJ1-5|TRBV7-2|many|14
CASSLGQGLRPQHF
TGTGCCAGCAGCTTAGGGCAGGGGCTCCGGCCCCAGCATTTT
>TRBD1|TRBJ1-5|TRBV6-6|many|15
CASTIDRASHQPQHF
TGTGCCAGCACCATCGACAGGGCATCTCATCAGCCCCAGCATTTT
>.|TRBJ2-5|TRBV20-1|many|15
CSATTTGRGVKTQYF
TGCAGTGCTACGACGACAGGGCGGGGGGTAAAGACCCAGTACTTC
>.|TRBJ1-1|TRBV20-1|many|13
CSAREGQRGEAFF
TGCAGTGCTAGGGAGGGACAACGGGGTGAAGCTTTCTTT
>.|TRBJ1-3|TRBV7-9|many|13
CASSPQLGNTIYF
TGTGCCAGCAGCCCCCAACTCGGAAACACCATATATTTT
>TRBD1|TRBJ1-4|TRBV7-8|many|15
CASSLWQGADEKLFF
TGTGCCAGCAGCTTATGGCAGGGGGCGGATGAAAAACTGTTTTTT
>TRBD2|TRBJ2-2|TRBV27|many|17
CASSPVAGGWSTGELFF
TGTGCCAGCAGTCCCGTAGCGGGGGGGTGGAGCACCGGGGAGCTGTTTTTT
>.|TRBJ1-2|TRBV15|many|15
CATSRDRDFSEGYTF
TGTGCCACCAGCAGAGATAGAGACTTTTCTGAGGGCTACACCTTC